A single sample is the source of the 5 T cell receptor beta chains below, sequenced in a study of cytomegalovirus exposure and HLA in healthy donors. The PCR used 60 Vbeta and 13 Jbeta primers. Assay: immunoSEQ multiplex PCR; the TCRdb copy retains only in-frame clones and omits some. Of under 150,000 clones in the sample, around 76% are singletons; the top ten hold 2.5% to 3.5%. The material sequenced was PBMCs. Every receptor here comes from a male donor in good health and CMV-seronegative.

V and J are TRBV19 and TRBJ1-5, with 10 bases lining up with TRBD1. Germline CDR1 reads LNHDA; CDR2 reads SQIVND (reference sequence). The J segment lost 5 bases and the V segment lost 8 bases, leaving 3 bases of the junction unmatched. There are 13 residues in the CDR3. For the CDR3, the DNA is TGTGCCAGTGGGACAGGGGCGTATCAGCCCCAGCATTTT. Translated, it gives CASGTGAYQPQHF.

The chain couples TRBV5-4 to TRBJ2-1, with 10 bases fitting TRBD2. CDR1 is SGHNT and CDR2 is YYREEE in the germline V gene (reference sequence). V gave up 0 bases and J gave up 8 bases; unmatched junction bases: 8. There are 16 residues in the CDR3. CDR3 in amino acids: CASSLAGLAGEHEQFF. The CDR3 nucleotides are TGTGCCAGCAGCTTGGCCGGGCTAGCGGGAGAACATGAGCAGTTCTTC.

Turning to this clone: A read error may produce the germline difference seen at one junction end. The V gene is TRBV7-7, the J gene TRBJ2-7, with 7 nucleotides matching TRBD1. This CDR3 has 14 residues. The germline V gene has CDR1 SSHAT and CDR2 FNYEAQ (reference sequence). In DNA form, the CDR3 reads TGTGCTAGCAGCTTAGGGTCAGGGGGCTACGAGCAGTACTTC. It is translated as CASSLGSGGYEQYF.

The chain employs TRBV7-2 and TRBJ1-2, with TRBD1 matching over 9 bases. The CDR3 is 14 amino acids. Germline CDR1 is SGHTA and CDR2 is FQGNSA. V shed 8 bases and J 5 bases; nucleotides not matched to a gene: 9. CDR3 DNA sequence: TGTGCCAGCGGCCGGGACAGGGTTTTTTATGGCTACACCTTC. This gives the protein CASGRDRVFYGYTF.

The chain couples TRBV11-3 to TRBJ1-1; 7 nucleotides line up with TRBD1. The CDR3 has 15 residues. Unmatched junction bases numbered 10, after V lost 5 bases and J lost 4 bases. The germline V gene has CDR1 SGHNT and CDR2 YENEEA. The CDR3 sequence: CASSLSPGGSTEAFF. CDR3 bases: TGTGCCAGCAGCCTGAGCCCAGGGGGGTCCACTGAAGCTTTCTTT.